These T cell receptor beta chains were read from a single sample in a study of shared clonotypes between healthy human individuals. Sequencing used immunoSEQ multiplex PCR; TCRdb keeps in-frame clones, though not all of them. The table shows over a million clones, with around 82% occurring only once. Sequenced sample: memory CD4+ T cells from PBMCs. The receptors were sampled from a man between 18 and 29 years old in good health. Some clones in this sample may be carry-over from other donors' samples. The conserved cysteine and the conserved F or W are not part of the CDR3 here.

TRBJ1-1 TRBV7-3 ASSPTPNTEAF
TRBJ2-7 TRBV9 ASSPRGAVYEQY
TRBJ2-3 TRBV11-2 ASSLVVQGAGDTQY
TRBJ2-1 TRBV7-2 ASSLGLFYNEQF
TRBJ2-7 TRBV19 ASSQGGQGTYEQY
TRBJ1-2 TRBV7-2 ASSSQGRVPLTGGYT
TRBJ2-7 TRBV6-5 ASSIVGGYEQY
TRBJ2-5 TRBV5-6 ASSLGVVETQY
TRBJ1-4 TRBV5-1 ASSRDRPDRGDEKLF
TRBJ2-1 TRBV6-5 ASQRSGSYNEQF
TRBJ2-6 TRBV4-2 ASSRSQGSGANVLT
TRBJ1-3 TRBV11-2 ASSLMPTGSGNTIY
TRBJ2-7 TRBV10-3 AIQTPSYEQY
TRBJ2-2 TRBV9 ASSVRTGGGTGELF
TRBJ2-2 TRBV4-1 ASSQVGGAGELF
TRBJ1-1 TRBV20-1 SVAANTEAF
TRBJ2-1 TRBV4-2 ASSQEGGGAGRRNEQF
TRBJ2-5 TRBV18 ASSPPYRDSQETQY
TRBJ2-5 TRBV29-1 SVASGETQY
TRBJ2-7 TRBV28 ASISGGGYEQY
TRBJ1-2 TRBV30 AWSWGSADGYT
TRBJ1-1 TRBV5-8 ASSPSRMRGPEAF
TRBJ1-4 TRBV6-5 ASRTGFEKLF
TRBJ1-1 TRBV11-2 ASSYTGVPNTEAF
TRBJ2-7 TRBV7-2 ASSPRTQWYEQY
TRBJ2-3 TRBV19 ASSMVPAVTDTQY
TRBJ1-2 TRBV30 AWRATGTTRGGYT
TRBJ1-2 TRBV30 AWTLGGSGYT
TRBJ2-1 TRBV2 ASAFGGGRLTNEQF
TRBJ1-5 TRBV28 ASSLGLQTQH
TRBJ2-1 TRBV5-8 ASSNSGRVSYNEQF
TRBJ1-3 TRBV30 AWKGSGNTIY
TRBJ1-3 TRBV7-9 ASSSLGGSSSGNTIY